This TCR beta chain was profiled in a study of blood T cell repertoires in COVID-19. Across the study: The United States, Italy and Spain were the sources of the acute and convalescent COVID-19 samples. The cDNA or gDNA used as material had been derived from T cells, B-cell-depleted T cells, or PBMCs.

Trimming at V came to 6 bases and at J to 7 bases, leaving 9 bases not matched to a gene. Germline V gene sequence: CDR1 LGHDT, CDR2 YNNKEL (reference sequence). This CDR3 comprises 14 residues. Per the original methods: The authors estimated nucleated cell counts from reference gene primer amplification. Data came from immunoSEQ multiplex PCR; TCRdb stores just in-frame clones and leaves some out. V and J calls plus clone size are reproduced from that table; the DNA served to infer D and trimming. The table lists about 150,000 clones, 75% to 95% of them singletons. Sequenced material: peripheral blood. The chain combines TRBV3-1 (or the pseudogene TRBV3-2) with TRBJ2-1, with TRBD1 matching 7 bases. The source of this sequence is a middle-aged man with acute or convalescent COVID-19. In nucleotides, the CDR3 is TGTGCCAGCAGTCCCGGGACAGCCCCGAATGAGCAGTTCTTC. Translated: CASSPGTAPNEQFF.